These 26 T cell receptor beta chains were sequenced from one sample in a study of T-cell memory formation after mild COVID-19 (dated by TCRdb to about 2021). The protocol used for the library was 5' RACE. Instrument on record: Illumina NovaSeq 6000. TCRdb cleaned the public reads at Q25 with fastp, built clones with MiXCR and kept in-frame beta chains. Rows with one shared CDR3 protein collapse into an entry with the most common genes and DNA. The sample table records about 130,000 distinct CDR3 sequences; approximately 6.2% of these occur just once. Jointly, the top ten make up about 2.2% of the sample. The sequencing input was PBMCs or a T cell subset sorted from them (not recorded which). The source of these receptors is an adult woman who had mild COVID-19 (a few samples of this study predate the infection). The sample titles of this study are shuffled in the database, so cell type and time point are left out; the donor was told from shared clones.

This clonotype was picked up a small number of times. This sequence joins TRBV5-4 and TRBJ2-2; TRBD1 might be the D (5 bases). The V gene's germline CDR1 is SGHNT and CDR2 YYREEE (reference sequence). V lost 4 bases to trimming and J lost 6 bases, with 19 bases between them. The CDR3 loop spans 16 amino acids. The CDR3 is CASSLRRTDRAGELFF. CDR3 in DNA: TGTGCCAGCAGCCTGCGCCGCACCGACAGAGCCGGGGAGCTGTTTTTT.

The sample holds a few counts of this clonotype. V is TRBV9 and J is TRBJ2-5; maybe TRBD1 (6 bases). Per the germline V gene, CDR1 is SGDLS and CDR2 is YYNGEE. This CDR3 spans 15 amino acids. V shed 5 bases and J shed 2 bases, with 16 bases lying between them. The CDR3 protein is CASRATGGGQETQYF. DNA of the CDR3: TGTGCCAGCAGGGCGACAGGTGGGGGACAAGAGACCCAGTACTTC.

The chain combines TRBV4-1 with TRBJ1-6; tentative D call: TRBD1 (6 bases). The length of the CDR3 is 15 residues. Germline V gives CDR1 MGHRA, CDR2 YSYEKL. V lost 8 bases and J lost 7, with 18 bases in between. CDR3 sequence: CASRSPGTKNSPLHF. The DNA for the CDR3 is TGCGCCAGCCGCTCTCCCGGGACAAAAAATTCACCCCTCCACTTT.

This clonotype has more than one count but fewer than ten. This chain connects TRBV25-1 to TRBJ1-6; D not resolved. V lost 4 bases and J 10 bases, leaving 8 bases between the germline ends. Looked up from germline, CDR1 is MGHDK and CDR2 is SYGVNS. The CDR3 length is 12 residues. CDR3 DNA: TGTGCCAGCAGTGCCCCTGCGTCACCCCTCCACTTT. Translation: CASSAPASPLHF. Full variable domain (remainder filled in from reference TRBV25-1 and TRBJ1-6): EADIYQTPRYLVIGTGKKITLECSQTMGHDKMYWYQQDPGMELHLIHYSYGVNSTEKGDLSSESTVSRIRTEHFPLTLESARPSHTSQYLCASSAPASPLHFGNGTRLTVT.

The CDR3 DNA sequence: TGCAGCGCCTCGACCAGGGGGCAATTCTTC. As protein: CSASTRGQFF. J is TRBJ2-1 and V is TRBV29-1, with 8 bases aligning to TRBD1. Germline V gives CDR1 SQVTM, CDR2 ANQGSEA. The CDR3 consists of 10 residues. V trimming: 7 bases; J trimming: 16 bases; junction bases outside the gene matches: 9.

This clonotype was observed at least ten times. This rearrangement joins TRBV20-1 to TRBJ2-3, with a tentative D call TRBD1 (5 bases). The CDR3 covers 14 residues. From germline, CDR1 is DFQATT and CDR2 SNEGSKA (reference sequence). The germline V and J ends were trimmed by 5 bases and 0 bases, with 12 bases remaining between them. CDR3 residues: CSAYQTVSTDTQYF. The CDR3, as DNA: TGCAGTGCTTACCAGACAGTGAGCACAGATACGCAGTATTTT.

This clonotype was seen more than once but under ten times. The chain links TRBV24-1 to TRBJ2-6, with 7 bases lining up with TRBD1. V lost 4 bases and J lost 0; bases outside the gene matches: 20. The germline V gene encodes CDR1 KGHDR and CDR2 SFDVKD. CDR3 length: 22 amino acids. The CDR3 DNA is TGTGCCACCAGTGAACGACATACCGGGACAGACTTAGGTTACTCTGGGGCCAACGTCCTGACTTTC. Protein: CATSERHTGTDLGYSGANVLTF.

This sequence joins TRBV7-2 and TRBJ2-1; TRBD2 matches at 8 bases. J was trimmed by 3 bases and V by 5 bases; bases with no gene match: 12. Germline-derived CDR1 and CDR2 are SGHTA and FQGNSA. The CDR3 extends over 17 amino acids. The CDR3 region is CASSPPGGLAGYNEQFF. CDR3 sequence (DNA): TGTGCCAGCAGCCCCCCCGGGGGGCTAGCGGGCTACAATGAGCAGTTCTTC.

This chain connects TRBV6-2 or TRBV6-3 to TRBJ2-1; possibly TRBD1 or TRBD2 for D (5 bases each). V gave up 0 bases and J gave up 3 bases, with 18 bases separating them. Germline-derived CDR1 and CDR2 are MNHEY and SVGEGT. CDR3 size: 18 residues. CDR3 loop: CASSYSGSGTGNYNEQFF. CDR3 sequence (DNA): TGTGCCAGCAGTTACTCGGGGTCGGGGACGGGGAACTACAATGAGCAGTTCTTC.

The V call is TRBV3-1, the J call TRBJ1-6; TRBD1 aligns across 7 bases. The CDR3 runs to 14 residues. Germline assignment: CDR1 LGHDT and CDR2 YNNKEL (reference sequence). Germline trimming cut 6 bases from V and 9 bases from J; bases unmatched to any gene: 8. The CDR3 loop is CASSDRTGRSPLHF. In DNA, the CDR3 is TGTGCCAGCAGTGATAGGACAGGACGTTCACCCCTCCACTTT.

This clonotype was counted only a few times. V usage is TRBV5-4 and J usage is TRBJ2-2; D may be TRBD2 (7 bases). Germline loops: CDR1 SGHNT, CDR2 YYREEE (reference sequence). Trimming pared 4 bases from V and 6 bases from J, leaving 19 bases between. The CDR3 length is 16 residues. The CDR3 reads CASSPDGGPVAGELFF. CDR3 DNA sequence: TGTGCCAGCAGCCCGGACGGGGGGCCGGTCGCCGGGGAGCTGTTTTTT.

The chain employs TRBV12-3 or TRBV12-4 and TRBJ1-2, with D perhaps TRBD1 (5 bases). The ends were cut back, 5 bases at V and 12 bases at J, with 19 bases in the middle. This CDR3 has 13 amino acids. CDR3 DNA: TGTGCCAGCAGTGGATACGGTGGGGGAGCTCACACCTTC. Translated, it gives CASSGYGGGAHTF.

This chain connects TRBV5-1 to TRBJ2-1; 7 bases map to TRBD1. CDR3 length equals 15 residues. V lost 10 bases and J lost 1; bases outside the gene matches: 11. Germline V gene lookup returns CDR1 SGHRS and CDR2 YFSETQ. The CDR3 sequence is CACTVLRGSYNEQFF. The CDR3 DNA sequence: TGCGCCTGTACGGTCCTCAGGGGGTCCTACAATGAGCAGTTCTTC.

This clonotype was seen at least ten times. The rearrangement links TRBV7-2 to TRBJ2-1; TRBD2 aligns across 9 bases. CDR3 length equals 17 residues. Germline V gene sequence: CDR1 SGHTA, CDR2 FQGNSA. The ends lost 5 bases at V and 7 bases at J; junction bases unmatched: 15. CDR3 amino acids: CASSPTLLSGRRNEQFF. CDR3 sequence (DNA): TGTGCCAGCAGCCCTACCCTTCTAAGCGGGAGGAGAAATGAGCAGTTCTTC.

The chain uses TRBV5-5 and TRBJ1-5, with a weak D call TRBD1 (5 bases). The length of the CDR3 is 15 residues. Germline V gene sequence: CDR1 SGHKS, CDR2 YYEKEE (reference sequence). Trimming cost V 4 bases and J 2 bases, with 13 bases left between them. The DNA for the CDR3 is TGTGCCAGCAGCGTCGGGGGAGTAGGCAATCAGCCCCAGCATTTT. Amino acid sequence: CASSVGGVGNQPQHF.

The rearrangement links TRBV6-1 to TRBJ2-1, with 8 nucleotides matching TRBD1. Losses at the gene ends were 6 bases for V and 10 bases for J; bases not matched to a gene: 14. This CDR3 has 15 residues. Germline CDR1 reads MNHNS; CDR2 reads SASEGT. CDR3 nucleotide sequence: TGTGCCAGCAGCCCGGACAGGGCCCAGCCCAGGGAGCAGTTCTTC. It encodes CASSPDRAQPREQFF.

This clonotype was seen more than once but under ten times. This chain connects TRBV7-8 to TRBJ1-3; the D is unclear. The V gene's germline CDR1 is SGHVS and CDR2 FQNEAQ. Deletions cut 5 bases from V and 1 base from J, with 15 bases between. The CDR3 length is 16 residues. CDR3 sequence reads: CASSPRNTPSGNTIYF. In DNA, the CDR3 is TGTGCCAGCAGCCCTAGGAACACGCCATCTGGAAACACCATATATTTT. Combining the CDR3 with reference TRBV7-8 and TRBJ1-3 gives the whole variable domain GAGVSQSPRYKVAKRGQDVALRCDPISGHVSLFWYQQALGQGPEFLTYFQNEAQLDKSGLPSDRFFAERPEGSVSTLKIQRTQQEDSAVYLCASSPRNTPSGNTIYFGEGSWLTVV.

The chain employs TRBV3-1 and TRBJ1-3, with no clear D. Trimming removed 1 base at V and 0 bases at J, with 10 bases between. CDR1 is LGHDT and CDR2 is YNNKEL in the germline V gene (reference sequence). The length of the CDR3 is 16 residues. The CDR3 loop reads CASSQVFFFSGNTIYF. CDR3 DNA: TGTGCCAGCAGCCAAGTTTTTTTCTTCTCTGGAAACACCATATATTTT.

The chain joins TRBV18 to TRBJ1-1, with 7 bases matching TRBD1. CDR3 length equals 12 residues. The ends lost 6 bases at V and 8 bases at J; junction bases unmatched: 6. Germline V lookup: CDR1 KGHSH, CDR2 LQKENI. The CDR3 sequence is CASSLETGEAFF. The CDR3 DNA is TGTGCCAGCTCTCTGGAGACAGGGGAAGCTTTCTTT.

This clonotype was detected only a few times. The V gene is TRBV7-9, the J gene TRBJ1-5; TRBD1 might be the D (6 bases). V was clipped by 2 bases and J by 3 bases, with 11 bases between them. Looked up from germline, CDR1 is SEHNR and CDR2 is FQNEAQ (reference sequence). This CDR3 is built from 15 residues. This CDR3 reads CASSLTGSANQPQHF. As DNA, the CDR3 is TGTGCCAGCAGCTTAACAGGGAGCGCCAATCAGCCCCAGCATTTT.

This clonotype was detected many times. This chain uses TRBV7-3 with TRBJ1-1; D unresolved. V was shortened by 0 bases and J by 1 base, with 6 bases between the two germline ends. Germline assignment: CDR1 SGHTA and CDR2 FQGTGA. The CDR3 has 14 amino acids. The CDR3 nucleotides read TGTGCCAGCAGCTTAACTTATACGAACACTGAAGCTTTCTTT. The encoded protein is CASSLTYTNTEAFF.

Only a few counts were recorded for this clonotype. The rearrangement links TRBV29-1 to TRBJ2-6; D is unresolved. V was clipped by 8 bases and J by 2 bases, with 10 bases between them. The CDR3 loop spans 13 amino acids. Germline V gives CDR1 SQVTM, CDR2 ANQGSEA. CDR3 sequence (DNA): TGCAGCTGTTTTGGGACTGGGGCCAACGTCCTGACTTTC. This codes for CSCFGTGANVLTF.

The CDR3 DNA reads as TGTGCCACCAGCAGGGGACAGACCCTCTCGGGCTACACCTTC. This codes for CATSRGQTLSGYTF. The genes are TRBV15 and TRBJ1-2, with TRBD1 matching over 7 bases. V lost 3 bases and J lost 8; bases outside the gene matches: 9. CDR1 LNHNV and CDR2 YYDKDF come from the germline V gene (reference sequence). This CDR3 is built from 14 residues. The variable domain in full, completed from reference TRBV15 and TRBJ1-2, reads DAMVIQNPRYQVTQFGKPVTLSCSQTLNHNVMYWYQQKSSQAPKLLFHYYDKDFNNEADTPDNFQSRRPNTSFCFLDIRSPGLGDTAMYLCATSRGQTLSGYTFGSGTRLTVV.

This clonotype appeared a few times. The CDR3 DNA is TGTGCCACCAGTGACCACGACAGGAGCTACGAGCAGTACTTC. Its translation is CATSDHDRSYEQYF. This sequence joins TRBV24-1 and TRBJ2-7; D might be TRBD1 (6 bases). CDR1 and CDR2 from the germline V gene are KGHDR and SFDVKD. This CDR3 is 14 amino acids long. V was clipped by 4 bases and J by 3 bases, with 12 bases between them.

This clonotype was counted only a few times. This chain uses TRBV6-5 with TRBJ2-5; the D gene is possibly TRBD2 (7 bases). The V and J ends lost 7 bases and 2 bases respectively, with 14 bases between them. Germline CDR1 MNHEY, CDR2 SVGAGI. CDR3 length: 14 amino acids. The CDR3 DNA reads TGTGCCAGCACTCTGGCGGGGGCACAAGAGACCCAGTACTTC. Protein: CASTLAGAQETQYF.

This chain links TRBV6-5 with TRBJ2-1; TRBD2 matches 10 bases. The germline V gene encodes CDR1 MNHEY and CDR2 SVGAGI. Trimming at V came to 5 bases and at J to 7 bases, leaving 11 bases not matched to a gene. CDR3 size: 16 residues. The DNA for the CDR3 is TGTGCCAGCAGTCCCCAAGCGGGAGGGCCGGGGAATGAGCAGTTCTTC. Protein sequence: CASSPQAGGPGNEQFF.